This T cell receptor (beta chain) originates from a study of shared clonotypes between healthy human individuals. Sequencing used immunoSEQ multiplex PCR; TCRdb keeps in-frame clones, though not all of them. The repertoire holds under 600,000 clones, with nearly 80% as singletons. This clone was found a few times. The origin of this receptor is a woman in her thirties or forties in good health. Some clones in this sample may be carry-over from other donors' samples. The sample taken for sequencing was PBMCs.

CDR3: CASSFFGRAGGTEAFF. The CDR3, as DNA: TGTGCCAGCAGTTTTTTTGGTAGGGCGGGGGGGACTGAAGCTTTCTTT. The chain recombines TRBV28 with TRBJ1-1; D is possibly TRBD1 (5 bases). Germline CDR1 reads MDHEN; CDR2 reads SYDVKM. The V gene lost 3 bases and the J gene lost 5 bases, with 19 bases spanning the gap. The CDR3 is 16 amino acids.